This T cell receptor (beta chain) originates from a study of T cell changes during pregnancy in multiple sclerosis. Measured with immunoSEQ multiplex PCR; TCRdb has only the in-frame clones, and not every one. The data contain approximately 21,000 clones, around 89% of them singletons. The ends were cut back, 6 bases at V and 5 bases at J, with 11 bases in the middle. The CDR3 runs 12 residues. Germline lookup yields CDR1 SNHLY and CDR2 FYNNEI. This sequence was found in a female donor with multiple sclerosis, enrolled in a pregnancy study. This specimen was CD8+ T cells from peripheral blood mononuclear cells, taken in the first trimester of pregnancy. The V call is TRBV2, the J call TRBJ2-7, with a tentative D call TRBD1 (5 bases). This chain's CDR3 is CASRVQGNEQYF. DNA of the CDR3: TGTGCCAGCAGGGTCCAGGGAAACGAGCAGTACTTC.